The sequence of this T cell receptor (beta chain) was determined in a study of cytomegalovirus exposure and HLA in healthy donors. General study findings and limits: Among TCR sequences, most were rare, though some public TCRs appeared in many donors. Per published reports, the classifier diagnosed cytomegalovirus status with high specificity and sensitivity. The study labeled roughly 160 TCR beta chains cytomegalovirus-associated.

Generated by immunoSEQ multiplex PCR, the TCRdb table keeps only in-frame clones and is missing some. Of around 220,000 clones listed, around 88% are singletons. This clone has a single count. Its antigen remains unidentified. This receptor was obtained from a woman under 30 in good health and CMV-seronegative. Sequencing was performed on PBMCs.

The CDR3 here is CASSKRTGESSGANVLTF. In DNA, the CDR3 is TGTGCCAGCAGCAAACGGACAGGGGAAAGTTCTGGGGCCAACGTCCTGACTTTC. This sequence joins TRBV21-1 and TRBJ2-6; the table names TRBD1, a call not compared with the DNA. TRBV21-1 is flagged as a pseudogene. The CDR3 is 18 amino acids.